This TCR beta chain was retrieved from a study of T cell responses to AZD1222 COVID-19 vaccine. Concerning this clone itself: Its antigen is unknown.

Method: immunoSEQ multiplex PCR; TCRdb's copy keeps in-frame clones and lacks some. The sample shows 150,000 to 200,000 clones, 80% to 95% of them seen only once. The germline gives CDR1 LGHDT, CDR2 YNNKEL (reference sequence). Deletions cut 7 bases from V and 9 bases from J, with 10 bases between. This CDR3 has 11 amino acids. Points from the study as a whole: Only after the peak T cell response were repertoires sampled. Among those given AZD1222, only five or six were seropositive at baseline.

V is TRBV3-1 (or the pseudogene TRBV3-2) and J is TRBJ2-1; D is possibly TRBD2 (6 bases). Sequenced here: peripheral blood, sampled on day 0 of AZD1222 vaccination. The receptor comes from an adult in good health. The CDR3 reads CASIGSGEQFF. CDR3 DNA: TGTGCCAGCATCGGGAGTGGTGAGCAGTTCTTC.